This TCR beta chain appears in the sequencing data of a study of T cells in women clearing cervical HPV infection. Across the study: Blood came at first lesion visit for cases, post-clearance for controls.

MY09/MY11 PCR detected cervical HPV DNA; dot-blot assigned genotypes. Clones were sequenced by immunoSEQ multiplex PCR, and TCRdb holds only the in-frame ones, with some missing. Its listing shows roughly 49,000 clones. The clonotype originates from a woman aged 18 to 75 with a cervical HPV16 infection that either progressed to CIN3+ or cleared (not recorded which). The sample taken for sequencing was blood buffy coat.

The CDR3 sequence: CSARSGGGLEKLFF. The part of the CDR3 DNA that was read is TGCAGTGCTAGAAGCGGTGGAGGCCTTGAAAAG. V usage is TRBV20-1 and J usage is TRBJ2-2; a possible D gene is TRBD2 (5 bases). The read comes to an end 3 residues before the CDR3 does, leaving the germline J gene to fill in the end. Germline loops: CDR1 DFQATT, CDR2 SNEGSKA (reference sequence). The CDR3 covers 14 residues.